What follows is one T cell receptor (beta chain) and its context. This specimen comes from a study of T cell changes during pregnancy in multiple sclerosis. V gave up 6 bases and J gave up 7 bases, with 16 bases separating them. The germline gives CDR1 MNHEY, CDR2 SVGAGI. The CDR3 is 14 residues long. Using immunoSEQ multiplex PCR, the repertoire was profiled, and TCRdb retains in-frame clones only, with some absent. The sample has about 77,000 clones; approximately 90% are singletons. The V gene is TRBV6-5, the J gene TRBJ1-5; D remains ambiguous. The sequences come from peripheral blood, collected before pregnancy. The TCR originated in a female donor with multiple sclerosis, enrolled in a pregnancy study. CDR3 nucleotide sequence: TGTGCCAGCAGCAAGGACGGGGTGGTGCAGCCCCAGCATTTT. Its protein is CASSKDGVVQPQHF.